This T cell receptor beta chain was sequenced in a study of immune cell composition in non-small cell lung cancer. On the study more broadly: Tumours were mainly lung adenocarcinoma or squamous cell carcinoma.

Measured with immunoSEQ multiplex PCR; TCRdb has only the in-frame clones, and not every one. The sample carries fewer than 2,000 clones, under 80% recorded once. Whole-study findings and limits: Tumour TCR-beta clonality showed no significant link to smoking pack-years.

Normal lung was taken at the farthest possible site, at least 3 cm from tumour. The CDR3 sequence is 16 residues long. The ends lost 1 base at V and 4 bases at J; junction bases unmatched: 8. Germline assignment: CDR1 SGHAT and CDR2 FQDESV (reference sequence). In its sample, this clone was seen a few times. What it recognizes is unknown. The sample taken for sequencing was non-adjacent lung tissue. V gene TRBV11-1 combines with J gene TRBJ2-7; 9 nucleotides line up with TRBD1. The receptor's source is a human donor with non-small cell lung cancer. The CDR3 is CASSLVFGQGTYEQYF. Written as DNA, the CDR3 is TGTGCCAGCAGCTTAGTATTTGGACAGGGGACGTACGAGCAGTACTTC.